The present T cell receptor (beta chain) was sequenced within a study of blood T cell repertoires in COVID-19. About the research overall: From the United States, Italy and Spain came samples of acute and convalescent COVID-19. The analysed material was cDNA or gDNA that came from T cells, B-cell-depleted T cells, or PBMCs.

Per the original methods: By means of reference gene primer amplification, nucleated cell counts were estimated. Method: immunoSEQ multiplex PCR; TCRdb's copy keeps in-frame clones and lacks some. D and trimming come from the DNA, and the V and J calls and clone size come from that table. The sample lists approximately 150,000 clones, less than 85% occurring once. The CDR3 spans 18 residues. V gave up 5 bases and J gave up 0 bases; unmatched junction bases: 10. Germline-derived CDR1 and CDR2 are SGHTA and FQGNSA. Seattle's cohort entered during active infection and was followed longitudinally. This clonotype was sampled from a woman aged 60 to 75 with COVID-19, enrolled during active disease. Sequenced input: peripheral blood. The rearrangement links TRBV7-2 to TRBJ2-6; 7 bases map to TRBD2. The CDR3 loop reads CASSRRLAEISGANVLTF. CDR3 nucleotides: TGTGCCAGCAGCCGGCGGCTAGCGGAGATCTCTGGGGCCAACGTCCTGACTTTC.